The T cell receptor beta chain described here comes from a study of CD8+CD57+ T cells in acquired aplastic anemia. Study information: When averaged, DNA from sorted CD4+ and CD8+ cells came to approximately 3.2 ug.

About this clonotype itself: As yet, its antigen is unknown.

CDR3 and TCR beta VDJ profiling relied on a genomic DNA template. Via MiXCR, TCRdb re-called the reads, giving one row per CDR3 protein. Counted here are 250,000 to 350,000 distinct CDR3 sequences, about 56% occurring once; the ten biggest clones make up roughly 8%. CDR1 DFQATT and CDR2 SNEGSKA come from the germline V gene (reference sequence). Trimming shortened V by 3 bases and J by 0 bases, and 14 bases separated the two germline ends. This CDR3 contains 15 residues. Overall study findings and caveats: Patients and controls were found to share more than 25 CD8+ CDR3 sequences. A significant difference in CD8+ Simpson's diversity between patients and controls was not found.

Source material: sorted CD4+, CD8+, or CD8+CD57+ T cells (not recorded which) from PBMCs. The chain has TRBV20-1 and TRBJ1-2, with D maybe TRBD1 (5 bases). This clonotype originated in a human donor with severe aplastic anemia or a healthy control (not recorded which). CDR3 protein: CSARWVTGANYGYTF. The CDR3 DNA reads as TGCAGTGCTAGGTGGGTGACGGGGGCTAACTATGGCTACACCTTC.